The subject of this entry is one TCR beta chain. Its binding antigen is unknown. The sample holds no much larger clone one base away, and base qualities are not on file. In the prospective study, participants were about 18 to 100 years old, resided in 24 geographic areas of the United States, and were enrolled through a virtual design. In the prospective study, participants were assigned to cohorts based on the clinical history participants reported in a screening survey and a study questionnaire. ImmuneRACE Cohort 3 recovered participants were defined by two consecutive negative NP/OP PCR tests, healthcare professional clearance, or symptom resolution. Mobile phlebotomists in the prospective study collected whole blood, serum and a nasopharyngeal or oropharyngeal swab from every participant. Over a roughly 2-month period, participants in the prospective study had the option of providing additional blood draws and questionnaires. Prospective study blood samples were shipped either frozen or at room temperature before DNA extraction.

These data are taken from a study of blood T cell repertoires in COVID-19 (dated by TCRdb to the early 2020s). Turning to the overall study: Samples from collaborators originated in the United States, Italy and Spain and spanned both the acute and convalescent phases of COVID-19. The prospective study material was composed of cDNA or gDNA derived from T cells, B-cell-depleted T cells, or PBMCs. Subjects who had been exposed to COVID-19, were actively infected with it, or had recovered from it provided the deeply sampled blood TCRbeta repertoires that made up the dataset. The repertoires were released in a freely available public database meant as a resource for research on the immune response to SARS-CoV-2. Samples were obtained from the ongoing ImmuneRACE study (first 160 participants) and from 1,254 subjects provided by 6 global collaborators. A de-identified subject ID, COVID-19 status, age in years and sex were almost always included in the sample metadata. Where available, HLA class I and class II types were taken from metadata supplied by the sample provider and were not determined by assay-based typing. What the authors observed across the whole study: The amount of clinical and demographic metadata varied by source and participant and was provided uncurated.

TCRbeta CDR3 regions were amplified from genomic DNA by means of the immunoSEQ Assay, a bias-controlled multiplex PCR. The paper's processing steps were these. Nucleated cell counts per sample were estimated from amplification of reference gene primers within the assay. To quantify the absolute abundance of each unique TCRbeta CDR3 rearrangement, sequence reads were collapsed and filtered. For each sample, productive Simpson clonality was calculated by taking the square root of Simpson's diversity index across productive rearrangements. TCRdb limited this immuneACCESS table to in-frame rearrangements with V and J called. A share of clones is missing; checked studies link under half to unresolved V genes, and the rest is unexplained. V and J calls and clone size are given by that table; D and trimming were obtained from the DNA. For this sample the table gives 310,000 or so clones, of which 87% were detected only once. The top ten hold about 9.8% of the sample.

The sequencing sample was made of PBMCs or T cells enriched from blood (not recorded which). The TCR was taken from a woman under 30 who had recovered from COVID-19.

The DNA sequence is TGTGCCAGCACCACTAGCGGTCATACCTACGAGCAGTACTTC. It translates to CASTTSGHTYEQYF. Rearrangement joined TRBV6-4 to TRBJ2-7; 8 bases in the junction line up with TRBD2. Ends trimmed: V by 7 bases, J by 2 bases; bases unmatched to a gene: 7. Based on the germline V gene, the CDR1 and CDR2 sequences are MRHNA and SNTAGT. The CDR3 covers 14 residues, taking in both the cysteine and the phenylalanine. Only the CDR3 DNA is retained, 42 bases long and in frame from the first base.